These T cell receptor beta chains were read from a single sample in a study of CD8 T cells in ankylosing spondylitis. TCRdb independently ran MiXCR on the 5' RACE reads; one entry per CDR3 protein. The sample includes just over 150,000 distinct CDR3 sequences, around 19% of them seen just once. Specimen: blood, either unsorted or a sorted T cell fraction (not recorded which). The receptors stem from a male donor with ankylosing spondylitis or in good health (not recorded which). The conserved cysteine and the conserved F or W are not part of the CDR3 here.

CDR3 protein: ASSYSRNTGELF; J gene: TRBJ2-2; V gene: TRBV6-5
CDR3 protein: ATSRDRREKLF; J gene: TRBJ1-4; V gene: TRBV15
CDR3 protein: ASSPLAGAGTGELF; J gene: TRBJ2-2; V gene: TRBV4-2
CDR3 protein: SGGLAYNEQF; J gene: TRBJ2-1; V gene: TRBV20-1
CDR3 protein: ASSIRARDTGELF; J gene: TRBJ2-2; V gene: TRBV19
CDR3 protein: ASNGPGDNEQF; J gene: TRBJ2-1; V gene: TRBV7-9
CDR3 protein: ASSPPLAGANEQF; J gene: TRBJ2-1; V gene: TRBV14
CDR3 protein: ASSSERERHTQY; J gene: TRBJ2-3; V gene: TRBV27
CDR3 protein: ASSLSGSSYGYT; J gene: TRBJ1-2; V gene: TRBV5-6
CDR3 protein: ASSLEGSSYNEQF; J gene: TRBJ2-1; V gene: TRBV27
CDR3 protein: ASSWGYEQY; J gene: TRBJ2-7; V gene: TRBV5-1
CDR3 protein: SAPPGHPYDTDTQY; J gene: TRBJ2-3; V gene: TRBV20-1
CDR3 protein: ASSSSREAGGSNIQY; J gene: TRBJ2-4; V gene: TRBV28
CDR3 protein: ASSSYVGQGNNYGYT; J gene: TRBJ1-2; V gene: TRBV28
CDR3 protein: ASSLRAGRSVRGELF; J gene: TRBJ2-2; V gene: TRBV7-6
CDR3 protein: ASSLAKQALYEQY; J gene: TRBJ2-7; V gene: TRBV5-1
CDR3 protein: ASSGQAGDYEQY; J gene: TRBJ2-7; V gene: TRBV5-1
CDR3 protein: ATSDRTGNPNIQY; J gene: TRBJ2-4; V gene: TRBV24-1
CDR3 protein: ASSPQGGVANEQF; J gene: TRBJ2-1; V gene: TRBV12-3/TRBV12-4
CDR3 protein: ASSSQVSYGYT; J gene: TRBJ1-2; V gene: TRBV11-2
CDR3 protein: ASRLAGAYEQY; J gene: TRBJ2-7; V gene: TRBV6-2/TRBV6-3
CDR3 protein: ASSLLGFNEKLF; J gene: TRBJ1-4; V gene: TRBV5-1